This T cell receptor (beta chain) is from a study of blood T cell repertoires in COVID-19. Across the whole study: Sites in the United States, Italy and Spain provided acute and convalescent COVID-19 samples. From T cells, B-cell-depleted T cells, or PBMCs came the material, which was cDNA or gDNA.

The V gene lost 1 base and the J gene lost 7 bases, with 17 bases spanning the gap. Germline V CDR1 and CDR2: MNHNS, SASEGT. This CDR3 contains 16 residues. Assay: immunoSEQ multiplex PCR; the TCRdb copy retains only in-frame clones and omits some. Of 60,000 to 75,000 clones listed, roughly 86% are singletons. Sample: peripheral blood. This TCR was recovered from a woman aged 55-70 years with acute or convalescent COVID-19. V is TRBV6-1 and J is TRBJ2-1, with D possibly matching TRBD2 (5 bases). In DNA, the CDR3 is TGTGCCAGCAGTGAAGTAGGTAGGAGCGGAGGTAATGAGCAGTTCTTC. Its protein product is CASSEVGRSGGNEQFF.